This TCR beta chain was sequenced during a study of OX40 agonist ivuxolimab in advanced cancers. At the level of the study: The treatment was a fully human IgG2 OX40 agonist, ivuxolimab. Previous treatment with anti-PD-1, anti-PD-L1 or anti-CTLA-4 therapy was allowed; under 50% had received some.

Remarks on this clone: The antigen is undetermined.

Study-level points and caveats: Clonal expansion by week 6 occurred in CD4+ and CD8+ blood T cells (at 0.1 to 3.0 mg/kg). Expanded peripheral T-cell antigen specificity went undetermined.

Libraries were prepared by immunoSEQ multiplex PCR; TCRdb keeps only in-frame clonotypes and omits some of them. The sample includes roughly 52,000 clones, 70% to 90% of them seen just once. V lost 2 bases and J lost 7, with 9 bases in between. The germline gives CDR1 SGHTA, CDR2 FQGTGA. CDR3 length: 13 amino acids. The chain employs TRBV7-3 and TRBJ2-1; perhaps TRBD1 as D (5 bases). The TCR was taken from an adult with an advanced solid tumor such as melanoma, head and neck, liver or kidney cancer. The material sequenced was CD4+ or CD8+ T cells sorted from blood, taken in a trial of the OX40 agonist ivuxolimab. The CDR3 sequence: CASSLSQENEQFF. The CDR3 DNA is TGTGCCAGCAGCTTATCACAGGAAAATGAGCAGTTCTTC.